One TCR beta chain is described in this entry. A much more abundant neighbour one base away suggests this may be a read error. Scientists recovered RNA and DNA together from around 20-30 mg of unsorted bulk tissue. V lost 4 bases, J lost 2 bases, and 15 bases lay in between. Germline V gene lookup returns CDR1 SGHRS and CDR2 YFSETQ. The CDR3 has 15 amino acids. The entry originates in a study of tumor-infiltrating lymphocytes in primary liver carcinoma. Whole-study context: Ages ranged from 30 to 69, with HCC or mixed HCC-cholangiocarcinoma. Staged T1-T3 N0M0, the tumors had sizes that ranged from roughly 4.2 to 11 cm across.

Making TCR beta cDNA involved approximately 510 ng total RNA and a constant-region primer. A slightly modified ARM-PCR protocol with three nested multiplex PCR rounds produced these TCR beta libraries. Running 9 to 11 cycles apiece, the first two PCR rounds relied on TRBV1-TRBV30 forward primers together with a C-beta reverse primer. TCRdb itself ran the multiplex PCR reads through MiXCR, one entry per CDR3 protein. Here the sample spans approximately 100,000 distinct CDR3 sequences, 65% to 75% being singletons. Sequencing input: liver tumor tissue from sampling region 2. Subset given: tumor region T2, inferior pole. This receptor was taken from a woman aged 55-69 years with primary liver carcinoma and hepatitis B virus infection. The chain combines TRBV5-1 with TRBJ1-1; D unclear. CDR3 in amino acids: CASSPGIASNTEAFF. For the CDR3, the DNA is TGCGCCAGCAGCCCGGGGATAGCTTCCAACACTGAAGCTTTCTTT.